Below are 20 T cell receptor beta chains sequenced from a single sample in a study of T-cell memory formation after mild COVID-19. A single record per CDR3 protein comes from TCRdb applying MiXCR to the 5' RACE reads. The data contain around 310,000 distinct CDR3 sequences, less than 20% of them singletons. Sequencing was done on a sample of PBMCs or a T cell subset sorted from them (not recorded which). All receptors come from a man aged 18 to 30 who had mild COVID-19 (a few samples of this study predate the infection). Cell type and time point are not known.

The CDR3 DNA reads as TGTGCCAGCAGCTTAGCCCACGGGAGTAACTATGGCTACACCTTC. The encoded protein is CASSLAHGSNYGYTF. This chain uses TRBV7-9 with TRBJ1-2; no definite D call. The ends were cut back, 0 bases at V and 1 base at J, with 9 bases in the middle. The germline gives CDR1 SEHNR, CDR2 FQNEAQ (reference sequence). The CDR3 totals 15 residues.

This clonotype was counted ten times or more. The chain uses TRBV7-3 and TRBJ2-5; D is ambiguous. V was trimmed by 9 bases and J by 4 bases, leaving 15 bases between them. Germline loops: CDR1 SGHTA, CDR2 FQGTGA. CDR3 length equals 13 residues. In DNA, the CDR3 is TGTGCCAGTTCGCCGGAACCAGGAGAGACCCAGTACTTC. It encodes CASSPEPGETQYF.

This clonotype has a handful of counts. DNA for the CDR3: TGTGCCAGCAGCCCGAAGCTCCTAGCCACCGGGGAGCTGTTTTTT. Its translation is CASSPKLLATGELFF. J is TRBJ2-2 and V is TRBV7-9, with a possible D match to TRBD2 (5 bases). The germline V and J ends were trimmed by 5 bases and 4 bases, with 14 bases remaining between them. From germline, CDR1 is SEHNR and CDR2 FQNEAQ (reference sequence). This CDR3 is built from 15 residues.

A few counts support this clonotype. This chain uses TRBV10-3 with TRBJ1-6; possible D gene TRBD1, 5 bases. This CDR3 spans 13 amino acids. Looked up from germline, CDR1 is ENHRY and CDR2 is SYGVKD. V was cut by 5 bases and J by 8 bases, with 10 bases left in between. Here the CDR3 reads CAISRARDSPLHF. DNA of the CDR3: TGTGCCATCAGTCGGGCCAGGGATTCACCCCTCCACTTT.

Concerning this clonotype: A junction end diverges from the germline sequence, so it may reflect a read error. The chain recombines TRBV12-5 with TRBJ2-2, with 10 bases that match TRBD2. The CDR3 spans 18 residues. Germline-derived CDR1 and CDR2 are LGHNT and FRNRAP. CDR3 bases: TGTGCTAGTGGTTTGGCCCTAGCGGGGGCCTGGAACACCTGGGAGCTGTTTTTT. Its protein is CASGLALAGAWNTWELFF.

This clonotype came up a few times. The rearrangement uses TRBV6-5 and TRBJ1-2; D is unresolved. CDR3 size: 15 residues. V was trimmed by 4 bases and J by 5 bases, leaving 17 bases between them. Germline V gives CDR1 MNHEY, CDR2 SVGAGI. CDR3 nucleotides: TGTGCCAGCAGTTCGCGGACGTATTCCGATTATGGCTACACCTTC. Encoded protein: CASSSRTYSDYGYTF.

This clonotype appeared a few times. This chain links TRBV6-1 with TRBJ1-2, with D hard to call. With 10 bases removed from V and 8 bases from J, the gap between germline ends came to 20 bases. CDR1 is MNHNS and CDR2 is SASEGT in the germline V gene. This CDR3 contains 13 residues. CDR3: CATTLPPPEGYTF. In DNA form, the CDR3 reads TGTGCCACCACCCTCCCGCCGCCGGAAGGCTACACCTTC.

V and J are TRBV18 and TRBJ1-1, with a weak D call TRBD1 (5 bases). CDR3 length equals 13 residues. V was trimmed by 2 bases and J by 6 bases, leaving 10 bases between them. The germline V gene encodes CDR1 KGHSH and CDR2 LQKENI. CDR3 amino acids: CASSPFGTSEAFF. The CDR3 DNA is TGTGCCAGCTCACCATTTGGGACGTCTGAAGCTTTCTTT.

This clonotype turned up a few times. The V gene is TRBV6-2 or TRBV6-3, the J gene TRBJ2-7, with unresolved D. Trimming stripped 2 bases from V and 5 bases from J, with 19 bases between. This CDR3 comprises 16 residues. Looked up from germline, CDR1 is MNHEY and CDR2 is SVGEGT. The CDR3 DNA reads as TGTGCCAGCAGTTACGCAGGAGTGACTCCTGACGACGAGCAGTACGTC. Translating it yields CASSYAGVTPDDEQYV.

This clonotype was counted between two and nine times. The chain links TRBV15 to TRBJ1-2; the match to TRBD1 covers 8 bases. The CDR3 is 18 residues long. J gave up 3 bases and V 0 bases, and 12 bases lay outside the gene matches. Germline lookup yields CDR1 LNHNV and CDR2 YYDKDF (reference sequence). The CDR3 sequence is CATSREYGQGLYDYGYTF. CDR3 nucleotides: TGTGCCACCAGCAGAGAGTACGGACAGGGACTGTACGACTATGGCTACACCTTC.

V usage is TRBV20-1 and J usage is TRBJ2-3; D remains unclear. The germline V gene encodes CDR1 DFQATT and CDR2 SNEGSKA (reference sequence). V lost 5 bases, J lost 2 bases, and 14 bases lay in between. The CDR3 sequence is 14 residues long. The chain's CDR3 is CSARTTSATDTQYF. In DNA form, the CDR3 reads TGCAGTGCTCGAACTACGTCTGCCACAGATACGCAGTATTTT.

At least ten counts were recorded for this clonotype. The chain employs TRBV6-1 and TRBJ2-1; TRBD1 matches at 12 bases. V shed 3 bases, J shed 9 bases, and the junction held 6 bases outside the gene matches. This CDR3 has 15 residues. Germline assignment: CDR1 MNHNS and CDR2 SASEGT. The CDR3 region is CASSDPGQGAIEQFF. CDR3 bases: TGTGCCAGCAGTGACCCGGGACAGGGGGCGATTGAGCAGTTCTTC.

This clonotype came up many times. J is TRBJ2-2 and V is TRBV7-9, with unresolved D. The germline V gene has CDR1 SEHNR and CDR2 FQNEAQ (reference sequence). The length of the CDR3 is 18 residues. Trimming left V 1 base short and J 4 bases short, with 19 bases between. The CDR3 region is CASSLEEYVPESTGELFF. CDR3 DNA sequence: TGTGCCAGCAGCTTAGAAGAGTACGTCCCAGAGAGCACCGGGGAGCTGTTTTTT.

This clonotype occurred many times. The gene calls are TRBV4-3 and TRBJ1-5; 7 bases align to TRBD1. J lost 4 bases, V lost 0 bases, and 6 bases had no gene match. Germline CDR1 reads LGHNA; CDR2 reads YSLEER. There are 16 residues in the CDR3. In DNA, the CDR3 is TGCGCCAGCAGCCAAGATCGGACAGGATTAAATCAGCCCCAGCATTTT. Encoded protein: CASSQDRTGLNQPQHF.

This clonotype has ten or more counts. This rearrangement joins TRBV5-1 to TRBJ1-1, with D unclear. Germline V lookup: CDR1 SGHRS, CDR2 YFSETQ. This CDR3 comprises 15 residues. The V gene lost 4 bases and the J gene lost 1 base, with 14 bases spanning the gap. For the CDR3, the DNA is TGCGCCAGCAGCAGACTCGGACGGGGGAACACTGAAGCTTTCTTT. It specifies CASSRLGRGNTEAFF.

The gene calls are TRBV20-1 and TRBJ1-2; D is unclear. V lost 6 bases and J lost 4, with 15 bases in between. Germline CDR1 reads DFQATT; CDR2 reads SNEGSKA (reference sequence). CDR3 length: 13 amino acids. The CDR3 sequence is CSAADPWSYGYTF. Written as DNA, the CDR3 is TGCAGTGCCGCCGATCCCTGGAGCTATGGCTACACCTTC.

In this sample, this clonotype turned up a few times. V usage is TRBV6-5 and J usage is TRBJ2-1, with D tentatively TRBD2 (6 bases). The CDR3 length is 15 residues. Germline CDR1 and CDR2: MNHEY and SVGAGI. With 5 bases removed from V and 8 bases from J, the gap between germline ends came to 19 bases. DNA for the CDR3: TGTGCCAGCAGTCCGCTTCTAGCGAACGCCGATGAGCAGTTCTTC. Encoded protein: CASSPLLANADEQFF.

This clonotype was seen more than once but under ten times. The rearrangement uses TRBV6-1 and TRBJ1-2; D remains ambiguous. The V gene's germline CDR1 is MNHNS and CDR2 SASEGT. The CDR3 has 13 amino acids. Trimming removed 6 bases from V and 0 bases from J, with 8 bases in between. The CDR3 DNA reads TGTGCCAGCAGCGACGGATCTAACTATGGCTACACCTTC. Amino acid sequence: CASSDGSNYGYTF.

There are a few counts of this clonotype. The J gene is TRBJ2-5, the V gene TRBV5-1, with D possibly matching TRBD1 (6 bases). Germline assignment: CDR1 SGHRS and CDR2 YFSETQ. The V end lost 4 bases, the J end lost 4 bases, and 11 bases lay between the germline ends. The CDR3 runs 13 residues. The CDR3 spells CASSDYRVETQYF. CDR3 sequence (DNA): TGCGCCAGCAGCGATTACAGGGTAGAGACCCAGTACTTC.

The chain uses TRBV28 and TRBJ1-2; perhaps TRBD1 as D (5 bases). V was clipped by 3 bases and J by 2 bases, with 10 bases between them. CDR3 length: 14 residues. Germline CDR1 and CDR2: MDHEN and SYDVKM. The CDR3, as DNA: TGTGCCAGCAGTTTCATGGGACTAAACTATGGCTACACCTTC. Residues: CASSFMGLNYGYTF.